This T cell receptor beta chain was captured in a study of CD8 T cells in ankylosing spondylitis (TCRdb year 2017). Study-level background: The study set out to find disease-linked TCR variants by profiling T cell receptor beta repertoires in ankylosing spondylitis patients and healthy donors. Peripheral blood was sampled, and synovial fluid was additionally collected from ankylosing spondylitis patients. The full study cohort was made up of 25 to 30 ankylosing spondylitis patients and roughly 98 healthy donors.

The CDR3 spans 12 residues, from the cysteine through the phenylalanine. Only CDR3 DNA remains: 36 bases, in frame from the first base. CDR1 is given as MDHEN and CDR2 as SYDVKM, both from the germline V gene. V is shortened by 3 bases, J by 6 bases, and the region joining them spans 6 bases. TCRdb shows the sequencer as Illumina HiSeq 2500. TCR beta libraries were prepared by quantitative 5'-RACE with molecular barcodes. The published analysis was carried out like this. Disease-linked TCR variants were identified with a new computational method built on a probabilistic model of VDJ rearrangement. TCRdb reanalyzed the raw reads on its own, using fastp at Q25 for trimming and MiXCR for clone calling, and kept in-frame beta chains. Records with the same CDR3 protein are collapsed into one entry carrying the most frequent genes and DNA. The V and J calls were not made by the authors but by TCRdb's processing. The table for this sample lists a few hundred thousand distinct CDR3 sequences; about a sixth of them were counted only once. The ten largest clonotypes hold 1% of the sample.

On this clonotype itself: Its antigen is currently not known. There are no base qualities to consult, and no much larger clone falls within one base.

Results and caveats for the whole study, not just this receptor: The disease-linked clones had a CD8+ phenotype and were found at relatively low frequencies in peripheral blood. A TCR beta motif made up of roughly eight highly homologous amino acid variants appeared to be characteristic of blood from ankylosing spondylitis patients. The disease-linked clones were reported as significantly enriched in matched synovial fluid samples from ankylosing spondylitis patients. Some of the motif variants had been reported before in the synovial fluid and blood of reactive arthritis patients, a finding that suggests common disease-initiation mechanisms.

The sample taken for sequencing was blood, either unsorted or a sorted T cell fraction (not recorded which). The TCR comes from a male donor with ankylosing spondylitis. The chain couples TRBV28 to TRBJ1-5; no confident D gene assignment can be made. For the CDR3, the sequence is CASSFRVQPQHF. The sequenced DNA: TGTGCCAGCAGTTTTAGGGTTCAGCCCCAGCATTTT.